The 12 T cell receptor beta chains listed next were all sequenced from one sample in a study of T cells after yellow fever vaccination. Each CDR3 protein gets one entry after TCRdb re-called the 5' RACE reads with MiXCR. The sample includes some 120,000 distinct CDR3 sequences, 8.4% seen only once; the top ten take roughly 23%. Material: CD8+ T cells sorted from PBMCs, obtained 45 days after the yellow fever booster vaccination. These receptors were obtained from a man under 40 who received the YFV17D yellow fever vaccine.

Many counts were recorded for this clonotype. The chain combines TRBV9 with TRBJ2-5, with 11 nucleotides matching TRBD2. Germline lookup yields CDR1 SGDLS and CDR2 YYNGEE. The CDR3 contains 15 residues. J gave up 1 base and V 5 bases, and 4 bases lay outside the gene matches. The CDR3 nucleotides are TGTGCCAGCAGAGGGACTAGCGGAGTCCAAGAGACCCAGTACTTC. Protein product: CASRGTSGVQETQYF.

This clonotype appeared many times. The chain recombines TRBV20-1 with TRBJ2-7, with D possibly TRBD2 on 6 matching bases. The germline V gene has CDR1 DFQATT and CDR2 SNEGSKA (reference sequence). Trimming pared 3 bases from V and 5 bases from J, leaving 26 bases between. The CDR3 is made up of 17 amino acids. CDR3 DNA: TGCAGTGCTAGTGGTGTCGATTTGCCCGTTTCGGGGGACGAGCAGTACTTC. Its translation is CSASGVDLPVSGDEQYF.

This clonotype was recorded many times. This chain connects TRBV24-1 to TRBJ2-1; 10 bases fit TRBD2. Germline lookup yields CDR1 KGHDR and CDR2 SFDVKD. The CDR3 runs 17 residues. Trimming cost V 4 bases and J 5 bases; bases outside gene matches: 10. The CDR3 spells CATSDAGTSAYNNEQFF. The CDR3 bases are TGTGCCACCAGTGACGCCGGGACTAGCGCGTACAACAATGAGCAGTTCTTC.

This clonotype was seen repeatedly, ten times or more. This chain links TRBV6-2 or TRBV6-3 with TRBJ2-1, with D perhaps given as TRBD1 or TRBD2 (5 bases each). Trimming took 5 bases from V and 4 from J, leaving 21 bases between them. Germline CDR1 MNHEY, CDR2 SVGEGT. The CDR3 extends over 17 amino acids. CDR3 nucleotide sequence: TGTGCCAGCAGTAAAGGGTTGGGGGACGGACTTTACAATGAGCAGTTCTTC. Protein: CASSKGLGDGLYNEQFF.

This clonotype came up many times. The V call is TRBV9, the J call TRBJ2-2; D may be TRBD1 (6 bases). CDR1 and CDR2 from the germline V gene are SGDLS and YYNGEE. This CDR3 has 16 residues. V shed 3 bases and J shed 2 bases, with 14 bases lying between them. The CDR3 sequence: CASSALQGQNTGELFF. CDR3 DNA: TGTGCCAGCAGCGCCTTACAGGGTCAAAACACCGGGGAGCTGTTTTTT. Together with reference TRBV9 and TRBJ2-2, the CDR3 gives the full variable domain: DSGVTQTPKHLITATGQRVTLRCSPRSGDLSVYWYQQSLDQGLQFLIQYYNGEERAKGNILERFSAQQFPDLHSELNLSSLELGDSALYFCASSALQGQNTGELFFGEGSRLTVL.

This clonotype was detected ten times or more. The rearrangement joins TRBV12-3 or TRBV12-4 to TRBJ2-1; 12 nucleotides match TRBD2. With 6 bases clipped from V and 4 bases from J, the junction kept 7 bases outside the gene matches. The CDR3 has 16 residues. CDR3 sequence (DNA): TGTGCCAGCAGCCACGGACTAGCGGGGATATACAATGAGCAGTTCTTC. Protein sequence: CASSHGLAGIYNEQFF.

This clonotype occurred many times. The chain joins TRBV3-1 to TRBJ1-6; D is ambiguous. V was trimmed by 3 bases and J by 9 bases, leaving 3 bases between them. Looked up from germline, CDR1 is LGHDT and CDR2 is YNNKEL (reference sequence). This CDR3 is 11 amino acids long. The CDR3 loop reads CASSHGSPLHF. The CDR3 DNA reads TGTGCCAGCAGCCACGGTTCACCCCTCCACTTT.

This clonotype was counted many times. This chain connects TRBV6-5 to TRBJ2-1, with 8 bases lining up with TRBD2. Germline trimming cut 6 bases from V and 9 bases from J; bases unmatched to any gene: 7. The CDR3 covers 13 residues. Germline lookup yields CDR1 MNHEY and CDR2 SVGAGI. The CDR3 region has the DNA TGTGCCAGCAGCCAGCCGCTAGCGGGTGAGCAGTTCTTC. Translation: CASSQPLAGEQFF.

The rearrangement links TRBV19 to TRBJ2-7; 9 bases agree with TRBD2. Germline lookup yields CDR1 LNHDA and CDR2 SQIVND (reference sequence). V trimming: 3 bases; J trimming: 4 bases; junction bases outside the gene matches: 4. CDR3 size: 14 residues. The CDR3 DNA is TGTGCCAGTAGTATCAGTAGCGGGAGTTACGAGCAGTACTTC. It translates to CASSISSGSYEQYF.

The chain has TRBV5-1 and TRBJ2-2; tentatively, D is TRBD1 (5 bases). The V end lost 0 bases, the J end lost 3 bases, and 21 bases lay between the germline ends. Germline assignment: CDR1 SGHRS and CDR2 YFSETQ. The CDR3 length is 19 residues. CDR3 bases: TGCGCCAGCAGCTTGGGCAGCTTCGACAGTCTACGGCACACCGGGGAGCTGTTTTTT. Protein product: CASSLGSFDSLRHTGELFF.

This clonotype was observed at least ten times. The chain uses TRBV20-1 and TRBJ2-3; 8 bases are a match to TRBD2. V gave up 4 bases and J gave up 0 bases; unmatched junction bases: 15. Germline-derived CDR1 and CDR2 are DFQATT and SNEGSKA (reference sequence). This CDR3 spans 18 amino acids. CDR3 residues: CSATGLAGAGFSTDTQYF. CDR3 sequence (DNA): TGCAGTGCTACTGGTCTAGCGGGCGCTGGGTTTAGCACAGATACGCAGTATTTT.

This clonotype was detected ten times or more. V and J are TRBV29-1 and TRBJ1-2; TRBD1 agrees at 10 bases. The J segment lost 2 bases and the V segment lost 0 bases, leaving 3 bases of the junction unmatched. CDR1 is SQVTM, CDR2 ANQGSEA, per germline. This CDR3 spans 15 amino acids. This CDR3 reads CSVEDPGQGNYGYTF. CDR3 bases: TGCAGCGTTGAAGATCCGGGACAGGGGAACTATGGCTACACCTTC.